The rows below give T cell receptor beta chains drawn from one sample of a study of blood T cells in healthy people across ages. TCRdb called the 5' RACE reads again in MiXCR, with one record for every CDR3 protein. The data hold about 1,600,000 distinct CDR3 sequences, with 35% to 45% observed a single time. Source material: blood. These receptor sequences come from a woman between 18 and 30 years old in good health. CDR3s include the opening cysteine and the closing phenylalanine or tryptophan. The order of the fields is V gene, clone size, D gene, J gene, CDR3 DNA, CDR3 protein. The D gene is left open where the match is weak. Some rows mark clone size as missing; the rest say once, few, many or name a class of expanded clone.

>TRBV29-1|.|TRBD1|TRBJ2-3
TGCGGCGTTCTGAACAGGGGAACAGATACGCAGTATTTT
CGVLNRGTDTQYF
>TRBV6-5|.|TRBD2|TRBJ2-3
TGTGCCAGCAGACCCCAGTCCGAGGGCGGGGGGTATTTT
CASRPQSEGGGYF
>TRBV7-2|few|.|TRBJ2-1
TGTGCCAGCAGCCCCCGGACTATCCTGTCCTACAATGAGCAGTTCTTC
CASSPRTILSYNEQFF
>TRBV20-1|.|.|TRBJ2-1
TGCAGTGCTATCTCCGCCTACAATGAGCAGTTCTTC
CSAISAYNEQFF
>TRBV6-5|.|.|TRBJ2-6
TGTGCCAGCAGTTTCTGGGAGTCTGGGGCCAACGTCCTGACTTTC
CASSFWESGANVLTF
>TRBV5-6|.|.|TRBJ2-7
TGTGCCAGCAGCTTGGCTCCTAGAAGTACAGGGACCGAGCAGTACTTC
CASSLAPRSTGTEQYF
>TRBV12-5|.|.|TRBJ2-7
TGTGCTAGTGGGTTGGCGGAGACCCGGTACTTC
CASGLAETRYF
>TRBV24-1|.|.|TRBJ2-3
TGTGCCACCAGTGATTTGTTCGGAGACACAGATACGCAGTATTTT
CATSDLFGDTDTQYF
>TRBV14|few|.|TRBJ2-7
TGTGCCAGCAGCCGCTGGGACCTCTACGAGCAGTACTTC
CASSRWDLYEQYF
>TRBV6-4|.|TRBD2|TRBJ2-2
TGTGCCAGCAGTGTCGCGGGAGGGAACACCAGGGAGCTGTTTTTT
CASSVAGGNTRELFF
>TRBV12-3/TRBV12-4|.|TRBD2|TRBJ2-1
TGTGCCAGCAGTCTCCGGGACTACCAGGGCAATGAGCAGTTCTTC
CASSLRDYQGNEQFF
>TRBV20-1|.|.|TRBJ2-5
TGCAGTGCTAGAGTCCAAGAAGAGACCCAGTACTTC
CSARVQEETQYF